A single sample is the source of the 15 T cell receptor beta chains below, sequenced in a study of T-cell reconstitution after alpha-beta-depleted transplantation in children. Molecular barcoding with unique molecular identifiers was used for the TCRbeta library. TCRdb fed the PCR reads into MiXCR, producing one record per CDR3 protein. This sample has about 200,000 distinct CDR3 sequences, with around 9.2% found just once. The specimen comprised PBMCs, mostly from graft donor cells, sampled 360 days after TCRalphabeta/CD19-depleted stem cell transplant. The receptors were sampled from a male patient aged 2 to 9 who had a stem cell transplant for acute myeloid leukemia, so the T cells may come from the graft donor.

This clonotype was counted a few times. The V and J genes are TRBV20-1 and TRBJ2-4; D may be TRBD1 (6 bases). Germline CDR1 and CDR2: DFQATT and SNEGSKA (reference sequence). The CDR3 totals 17 residues. V dropped 0 bases and J dropped 7 bases, with 22 bases sitting between them. DNA for the CDR3: TGCAGTGCTAGAGAGGACAGCGACCCCCGGTTAGGGAACATTCAGTACTTC. This encodes CSAREDSDPRLGNIQYF.

This clonotype was counted ten times or more. V usage is TRBV13 and J usage is TRBJ2-2; D call uncertain. CDR3 length: 13 amino acids. The V end was cut by 0 bases, the J end by 3 bases, with 2 bases between. Germline assignment: CDR1 PRHDT and CDR2 FYEKMQ (reference sequence). The CDR3 DNA reads TGTGCCAGCAGCTTAGGCGACACCGGGGAGCTGTTTTTT. Amino acid sequence: CASSLGDTGELFF.

This clonotype was seen a few times. The rearrangement uses TRBV20-1 and TRBJ2-2, with D possibly matching TRBD1 (5 bases). The CDR3 contains 14 residues. In germline, CDR1 is DFQATT, CDR2 SNEGSKA (reference sequence). V shed 0 bases and J shed 6 bases, with 11 bases lying between them. CDR3 DNA sequence: TGCAGTGCTAGAGATCCGCAGGGCCCCGGGGAGCTGTTTTTT. It specifies CSARDPQGPGELFF.

This clonotype was picked up many times. This CDR3 reads CASSYRDGGNGEQFF. Here the CDR3 DNA reads TGTGCCAGCAGTTACAGGGACGGGGGTAACGGTGAGCAGTTCTTC. The chain couples TRBV6-2 or TRBV6-3 to TRBJ2-1; D possibly corresponds to TRBD2 (6 bases). Germline V gene data show CDR1 as MNHEY and CDR2 as SVGEGT. The germline V and J ends were trimmed by 2 bases and 9 bases, with 17 bases remaining between them. The CDR3 runs to 15 residues.

The chain links TRBV3-1 to TRBJ2-3, with 9 positions matching TRBD2. Germline CDR1 and CDR2: LGHDT and YNNKEL (reference sequence). The CDR3 contains 19 residues. Losses at the gene ends were 0 bases for V and 2 bases for J; bases not matched to a gene: 12. The CDR3 reads CASSQDLGSGGRFTDTQYF. CDR3 in DNA: TGTGCCAGCAGCCAAGATCTTGGTAGCGGGGGCCGCTTCACAGATACGCAGTATTTT.

CDR3 nucleotides: TGTGCCAGCAGCTTGATGGGGGGCGATGGCTACACCTTC. It encodes CASSLMGGDGYTF. J is TRBJ1-2 and V is TRBV5-6, with D perhaps matching TRBD1 (6 bases). Germline V gene data show CDR1 as SGHDT and CDR2 as YYEEEE. The V end lost 1 base, the J end lost 6 bases, and 10 bases lay between the germline ends. CDR3 length equals 13 residues.

The CDR3 loop is CASSQQPRLVSDTQYF. DNA for the CDR3: TGTGCCAGCAGCCAACAGCCGAGACTAGTATCAGATACGCAGTATTTT. The chain carries TRBV14 and TRBJ2-3; possibly TRBD2 for D (6 bases). Trimming removed 2 bases at V and 4 bases at J, with 16 bases between. The CDR3 sequence is 16 residues long. Looked up from germline, CDR1 is SGHDN and CDR2 is FVKESK.

There are many counts of this clonotype. J is TRBJ1-1 and V is TRBV12-3 or TRBV12-4; possible D gene TRBD1, 5 bases. The V gene lost 0 bases and the J gene lost 11 bases, with 10 bases spanning the gap. The CDR3 totals 12 residues. CDR3 region: CASSLAVPGAFF. The CDR3 coding sequence is TGTGCCAGCAGTTTAGCGGTGCCAGGGGCTTTCTTT.

The table lists this clonotype with a few counts. The CDR3 loop is CASTATGQNTEAFF. In nucleotides, the CDR3 is TGCGCCAGCACCGCGACAGGGCAGAACACTGAAGCTTTCTTT. The rearrangement joins TRBV5-1 to TRBJ1-1; 7 bases align to TRBD1. CDR3 length equals 14 residues. V dropped 6 bases and J dropped 1; count of bases not matched to a gene: 6. In germline, CDR1 is SGHRS, CDR2 YFSETQ. Variable domain in full (rest from reference TRBV5-1 and TRBJ1-1): KAGVTQTPRYLIKTRGQQVTLSCSPISGHRSVSWYQQTPGQGLQFLFEYFSETQRNKGNFPGRFSGRQFSNSRSEMNVSTLELGDSALYLCASTATGQNTEAFFGQGTRLTVV.

For the CDR3, the DNA is TGTGCCAGCAGCCAAGATCCAGGGCACAATGAGCAGTTCTTC. It encodes CASSQDPGHNEQFF. The chain recombines TRBV3-1 with TRBJ2-1, with D perhaps TRBD1 (5 bases). CDR1 and CDR2 (germline): LGHDT, YNNKEL (reference sequence). V was clipped by 0 bases and J by 5 bases, with 8 bases between them. The CDR3 sequence is 14 residues long.

This clonotype was detected only a few times. CDR3 protein: CSAPRDFNTGELFF. The CDR3 region has the DNA TGCAGTGCTCCTCGGGACTTCAACACCGGGGAGCTGTTTTTT. The J gene is TRBJ2-2, the V gene TRBV20-1; weak D call: TRBD2 (6 bases). V lost 5 bases, J lost 2 bases, and 12 bases lay in between. CDR1 DFQATT and CDR2 SNEGSKA come from the germline V gene (reference sequence). The CDR3 extends over 14 amino acids.

This clonotype was counted between two and nine times. The chain couples TRBV18 to TRBJ2-1, with 10 bases matching TRBD2. CDR1 and CDR2 from the germline V gene are KGHSH and LQKENI. The CDR3 is 17 amino acids. V shed 0 bases and J 7 bases; nucleotides not matched to a gene: 9. The CDR3, as DNA: TGTGCCAGCTCACCACCCGGGGAGTTAGCGGGGGGAAATGAGCAGTTCTTC. Translation: CASSPPGELAGGNEQFF.

The V gene is TRBV4-3, the J gene TRBJ2-1, with 7 bases that match TRBD1. The CDR3 has 16 amino acids. V lost 0 bases to trimming and J lost 3 bases; unmatched junction nucleotides: 5. Germline-derived CDR1 and CDR2 are LGHNA and YSLEER. This CDR3 reads CASSQDFRTGYNEQFF. DNA for the CDR3: TGCGCCAGCAGCCAAGATTTCAGGACAGGCTACAATGAGCAGTTCTTC.

This clonotype appeared a few times. The chain is built from TRBV6-5 and TRBJ2-1, with D possibly matching TRBD2 (6 bases). V lost 6 bases, J lost 0 bases, and 15 bases lay in between. This CDR3 has 16 amino acids. Per germline, CDR1 MNHEY and CDR2 SVGAGI. This CDR3 is CASRYRRGSSYNEQFF. The CDR3 nucleotides read TGTGCCAGCAGGTACCGGCGGGGTAGCTCCTACAATGAGCAGTTCTTC.

The chain is built from TRBV12-3 or TRBV12-4 and TRBJ2-1; TRBD2 agrees at 7 bases. Trimming removed 3 bases from V and 6 bases from J; junction bases left unmatched: 8. The CDR3 is 15 amino acids. The CDR3: CASSLGGSLRNEQFF. DNA of the CDR3: TGTGCCAGCAGTTTGGGGGGGAGTTTACGCAATGAGCAGTTCTTC.